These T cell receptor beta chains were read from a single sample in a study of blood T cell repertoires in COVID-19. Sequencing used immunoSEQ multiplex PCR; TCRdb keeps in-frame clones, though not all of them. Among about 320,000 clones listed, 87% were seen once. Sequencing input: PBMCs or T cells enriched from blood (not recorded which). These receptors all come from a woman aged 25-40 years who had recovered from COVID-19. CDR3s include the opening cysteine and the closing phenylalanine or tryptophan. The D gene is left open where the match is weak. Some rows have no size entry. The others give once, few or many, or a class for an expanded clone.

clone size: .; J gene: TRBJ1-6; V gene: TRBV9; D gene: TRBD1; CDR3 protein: CASSPLPDRAGSPLHF; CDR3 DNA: TGTGCCAGCAGCCCCCTCCCAGACAGGGCTGGCTCACCCCTCCACTTT
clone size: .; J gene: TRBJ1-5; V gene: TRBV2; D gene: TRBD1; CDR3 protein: CASRQGEGQPQHF; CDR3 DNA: TGTGCCAGTAGACAGGGTGAGGGTCAGCCCCAGCATTTT
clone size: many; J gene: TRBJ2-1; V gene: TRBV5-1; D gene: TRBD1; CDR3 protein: CASSLLWTGGDNEQFF; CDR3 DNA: TGCGCCAGCAGCTTGCTTTGGACAGGGGGGGACAATGAGCAGTTCTTC
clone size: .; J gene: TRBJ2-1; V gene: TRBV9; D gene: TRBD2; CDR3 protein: CASSVVAGSPNEQFF; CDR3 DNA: TGTGCCAGCAGCGTAGTAGCGGGGTCCCCCAATGAGCAGTTCTTC
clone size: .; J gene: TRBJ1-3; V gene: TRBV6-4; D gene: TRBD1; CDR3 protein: CASQGGPSGNTIYF; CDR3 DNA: TGTGCCAGTCAGGGGGGCCCCTCTGGAAACACCATATATTTT
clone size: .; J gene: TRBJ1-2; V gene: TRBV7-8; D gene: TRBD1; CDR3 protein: CASSPRTGWVYGYTF; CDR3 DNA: TGTGCCAGCAGCCCGCGGACAGGGTGGGTCTATGGCTACACCTTC
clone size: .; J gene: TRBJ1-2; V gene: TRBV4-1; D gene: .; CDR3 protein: CASNPSRGVGGYTF; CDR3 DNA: TGCGCCAGCAACCCCTCTCGGGGGGTCGGTGGCTACACCTTC
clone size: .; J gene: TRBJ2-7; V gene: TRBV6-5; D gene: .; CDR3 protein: CASSYGLAYEQYF; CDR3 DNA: TGTGCCAGCAGTTACGGACTTGCTTACGAGCAGTACTTC
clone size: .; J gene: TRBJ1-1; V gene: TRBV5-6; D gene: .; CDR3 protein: CASSLWGTGTEAFF; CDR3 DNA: TGTGCCAGCAGCTTGTGGGGAACAGGAACTGAAGCTTTCTTT
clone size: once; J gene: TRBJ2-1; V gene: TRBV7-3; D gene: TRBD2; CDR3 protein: CASSPTSGSYNEQFF; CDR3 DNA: TGTGCCAGCAGCCCGACTAGCGGGTCCTACAATGAGCAGTTCTTC
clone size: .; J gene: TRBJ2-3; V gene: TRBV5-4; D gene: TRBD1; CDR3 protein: CASSSTPGQGIDTQYF; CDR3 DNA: TGTGCCAGCAGCTCTACGCCGGGACAGGGGATAGATACGCAGTATTTT
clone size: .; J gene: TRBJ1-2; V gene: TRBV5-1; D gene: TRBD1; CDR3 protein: CASSLDRGRVGYTF; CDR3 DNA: TGCGCCAGCAGCTTGGACAGGGGGCGAGTTGGCTACACCTTC
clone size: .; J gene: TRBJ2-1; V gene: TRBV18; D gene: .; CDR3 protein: CASSLAVLRNEQFF; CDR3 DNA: TGTGCCAGCTCCCTCGCGGTCTTGAGGAATGAGCAGTTCTTC